A single sample gave rise to the 32 T cell receptor beta chains below, sequenced in a study of blood T cells in healthy people across ages. It was with a sample-barcoded 5' primer and a J-beta primer mix that a second PCR of about 7 to 12 cycles was run. TCRdb reanalysed the 5' RACE reads using MiXCR and keeps one entry per CDR3 protein. Counted here are under 850,000 distinct CDR3 sequences, approximately 35% occurring once; the ten biggest clones make up 13%. Sequencing was carried out using blood. Receptors originate from a man aged 18 to 29 in good health.

A few counts support this clonotype. The chain joins TRBV20-1 to TRBJ2-4; TRBD2 agrees at 12 bases. The CDR3 extends over 16 amino acids. The germline V gene has CDR1 DFQATT and CDR2 SNEGSKA (reference sequence). J lost 3 bases, V lost 1 base, and 4 bases had no gene match. The CDR3 here is CSARVGLAGHKNIQYF. The DNA of the CDR3 is TGCAGTGCTAGAGTTGGACTAGCGGGGCACAAAAACATTCAGTACTTC.

In its sample, this clonotype was seen a few times. A much larger clone sits a single nucleotide away, making a read error possible. The chain employs TRBV5-1 and TRBJ2-3, with no clear D. V shed 4 bases and J shed 5 bases, with 11 bases lying between them. This CDR3 region has 13 residues. Per germline, CDR1 SGHRS and CDR2 YFSETQ. This CDR3 is CASSVGNGDTQYF. CDR3 sequence (DNA): TGCGCCAGCAGCGTGGGGAACGGAGATACGCAGTATTTT.

The chain couples TRBV12-3 or TRBV12-4 to TRBJ2-3; D is perhaps TRBD2 (5 bases). Trimming shortened V by 2 bases and J by 3 bases, and 12 bases separated the two germline ends. The CDR3 is 15 amino acids. Here the CDR3 DNA reads TGTGCCAGCAGTTTACAACTAGATTCTACAGATACGCAGTATTTT. Protein sequence: CASSLQLDSTDTQYF.

This clonotype was seen only a few times. The chain is built from TRBV20-1 and TRBJ2-4; 7 nucleotides line up with TRBD1. The V segment lost 1 base and the J segment 0 bases; nucleotides outside the gene matches: 12. Germline V gene lookup returns CDR1 DFQATT and CDR2 SNEGSKA (reference sequence). The CDR3 extends over 18 amino acids. The CDR3, as DNA: TGCAGTGCTAGAGGGGAAGGGGACAGCGCAGTAGCCAAAAACATTCAGTACTTC. This codes for CSARGEGDSAVAKNIQYF.

The V gene is TRBV5-5, the J gene TRBJ1-2, with 7 bases matching TRBD1. Trimming removed 0 bases from V and 4 bases from J; junction bases left unmatched: 6. There are 15 residues in the CDR3. From germline, CDR1 is SGHKS and CDR2 YYEKEE (reference sequence). The CDR3 protein is CASSLGRQGVYGYTF. As DNA, the CDR3 is TGTGCCAGCAGCTTGGGGAGACAGGGTGTCTATGGCTACACCTTC.

This clonotype was recorded a few times. The genes are TRBV28 and TRBJ2-1; the match to TRBD2 covers 14 bases. This CDR3 comprises 15 residues. With 6 bases clipped from V and 8 bases from J, the junction kept 6 bases outside the gene matches. The germline gives CDR1 MDHEN, CDR2 SYDVKM. The CDR3 reads CASRTSGGDGHEQFF. As DNA, the CDR3 is TGTGCCAGCAGGACTAGCGGGGGGGACGGCCATGAGCAGTTCTTC. Using reference TRBV28 and TRBJ2-1 for the parts outside the CDR3, the full variable domain is DVKVTQSSRYLVKRTGEKVFLECVQDMDHENMFWYRQDPGLGLRLIYFSYDVKMKEKGDIPEGYSVSREKKERFSLILESASTNQTSMYLCASRTSGGDGHEQFFGPGTRLTVL.

About this clonotype: A much bigger clone sits one base away, suggesting this may be a read error. V usage is TRBV20-1 and J usage is TRBJ2-1; the match to TRBD2 covers 8 bases. The CDR3 consists of 14 residues. J gave up 9 bases and V 3 bases, and 10 bases lay outside the gene matches. Germline V gives CDR1 DFQATT, CDR2 SNEGSKA (reference sequence). The CDR3 here is CSASGGAINSEQFF. CDR3 sequence (DNA): TGCAGTGCTAGCGGGGGGGCCATCAATTCTGAGCAGTTCTTC.

In this sample, this clonotype turned up many times. The rearrangement joins TRBV7-2 to TRBJ2-3; 7 nucleotides agree with TRBD2. Germline V lookup: CDR1 SGHTA, CDR2 FQGNSA. The CDR3 is 15 amino acids. After removal of 1 base from V and 0 bases from J, the junction contained 1 base not matched to a gene. Written as DNA, the CDR3 is TGTGCCAGCAGCTTAGTGGGGGGGAGCACAGATACGCAGTATTTT. Translating gives CASSLVGGSTDTQYF.

This clonotype was seen ten or more times. The chain links TRBV5-1 to TRBJ1-2; TRBD1 is a possible D gene (6 bases). The CDR3 is 14 residues long. The germline V gene has CDR1 SGHRS and CDR2 YFSETQ. Deletions cut 3 bases from V and 6 bases from J, with 15 bases between. This chain's CDR3 is CASSWGRSTDGYTF. The CDR3 DNA reads TGCGCCAGCAGCTGGGGGCGCAGTACGGATGGCTACACCTTC.

This clonotype was picked up a small number of times. The V and J genes are TRBV6-6 and TRBJ1-5; TRBD1 matches 7 bases. Germline assignment: CDR1 MNHNY and CDR2 SVGAGI (reference sequence). The CDR3 is 17 residues long. The V and J ends lost 0 bases and 3 bases, in that order; junction bases with no gene match: 8. CDR3 bases: TGTGCCAGCAGTTACTCGTCCAGGGGGAGTAACAATCAGCCCCAGCATTTT. It specifies CASSYSSRGSNNQPQHF.

The CDR3, as DNA: TGCGCCAGCAGCCAAGATTTGACGGGACAGGGTTTTTACAATGAGCAGTTCTTC. Its translation: CASSQDLTGQGFYNEQFF. The J gene is TRBJ2-1, the V gene TRBV4-3; 9 positions match TRBD1. The junction had 10 bases not matched to a gene; V was cut back by 0 bases and J by 4 bases. CDR3 size: 18 residues. Germline V gene sequence: CDR1 LGHNA, CDR2 YSLEER.

This clonotype was found many times. This chain uses TRBV9 with TRBJ2-7, with TRBD2 matching 7 bases. The germline V gene has CDR1 SGDLS and CDR2 YYNGEE. The CDR3 consists of 15 residues. V gave up 1 base and J gave up 1 base; unmatched junction bases: 5. The CDR3 DNA reads as TGTGCCAGCAGCGTAAAGGGACTACCGTCCTACGAGCAGTACTTC. Translated: CASSVKGLPSYEQYF.

This clonotype was observed a single time. The junction departs from germline at one end; a sequencing error may be responsible. V usage is TRBV9 and J usage is TRBJ2-3, with D possibly TRBD1 on 6 matching bases. CDR3 length: 14 residues. Germline CDR1 SGDLS, CDR2 YYNGEE. CDR3 in DNA: TGTGCCAGCAGCGAGGGGGTCCCGGCGGATACGCAGAATTTT. As protein: CASSEGVPADTQNF.

A few counts support this clonotype. Germline and junction disagree at one end, which may indicate a read error. The J gene is TRBJ1-4, the V gene TRBV20-1, with D uncertain. Germline loops: CDR1 DFQATT, CDR2 SNEGSKA (reference sequence). The CDR3 is 11 amino acids. The CDR3 DNA is TGCAGTGCTAGATCCCCCAAAAAACAGTTTTTT. As protein: CSARSPKKQFF.

The chain has TRBV2 and TRBJ1-2; TRBD1 agrees at 9 bases. CDR3 length: 15 amino acids. CDR1 and CDR2 from the germline V gene are SNHLY and FYNNEI. The V segment lost 2 bases and the J segment 5 bases; nucleotides outside the gene matches: 6. CDR3 nucleotides: TGTGCCAGCAGTGAAACCCGACAGGGGGGGTATGGCTACACCTTC. Its translation: CASSETRQGGYGYTF. The entire variable domain, with the rest obtained from reference TRBV2 and TRBJ1-2, is as follows: EPEVTQTPSHQVTQMGQEVILRCVPISNHLYFYWYRQILGQKVEFLVSFYNNEISEKSEIFDDQFSVERPDGSNFTLKIRSTKLEDSAMYFCASSETRQGGYGYTFGSGTRLTVV.

In regard to this clonotype: One junction end disagrees with the germline gene, perhaps due to a read error. The V gene is TRBV20-1, the J gene TRBJ1-5; D not resolved. Per the germline V gene, CDR1 is DFQATT and CDR2 is SNEGSKA (reference sequence). The CDR3 runs to 13 residues. Written as DNA, the CDR3 is TGCAGTGTTGCTCGTGGTTTCAATCGGCCCCAGCATTTT. Protein sequence: CSVARGFNRPQHF.

The chain employs TRBV4-2 and TRBJ2-5; D is possibly TRBD2 (5 bases). Germline values: CDR1 LGHNA, CDR2 YNFKEQ. Trimming shortened V by 1 base and J by 11 bases, and 20 bases separated the two germline ends. This CDR3 is built from 15 residues. The CDR3 DNA reads TGTGCCAGCAGCCAAGTAGCCGGGTGGGAGAATGAGCAGTACTTC. Translation gives CASSQVAGWENEQYF.

This clonotype was observed a handful of times. The chain has TRBV7-9 and TRBJ2-1; 7 bases align to TRBD2. V lost 0 bases, J lost 1 base, and 6 bases stayed unmatched. The length of the CDR3 is 17 residues. Germline-derived CDR1 and CDR2 are SEHNR and FQNEAQ (reference sequence). This CDR3 reads CASSLAAQGLSYNEQFF. As DNA, the CDR3 is TGTGCCAGCAGCTTAGCGGCGCAGGGACTATCCTACAATGAGCAGTTCTTC.

This clonotype was observed a handful of times. V is TRBV12-3 or TRBV12-4 and J is TRBJ1-1; D remains ambiguous. This CDR3 is built from 13 residues. Trimming removed 7 bases at V and 1 base at J, with 10 bases between. CDR3 DNA sequence: TGTGCCAGCAAAGGAGGTGAGAACACTGAAGCTTTCTTT. Residues: CASKGGENTEAFF.

This clonotype was picked up many times. The rearrangement joins TRBV20-1 to TRBJ2-6; 12 bases map to TRBD2. Looked up from germline, CDR1 is DFQATT and CDR2 is SNEGSKA (reference sequence). V was pared by 6 bases and J by 2 bases, with 2 bases of the junction left unmatched. The CDR3 consists of 15 residues. The CDR3 nucleotides are TGCAGTGCACGGACTAGCGGGACTGGGGCCAACGTCCTGACTTTC. It translates to CSARTSGTGANVLTF.

This clonotype has at least ten counts. This sequence joins TRBV11-2 and TRBJ2-3; 10 nucleotides line up with TRBD1. V trimming: 5 bases; J trimming: 2 bases; junction bases outside the gene matches: 4. Germline V gene sequence: CDR1 SGHAT, CDR2 FQNNGV. The CDR3 loop spans 15 amino acids. CDR3: CASSDRGLFTDTQYF. The DNA of the CDR3 is TGTGCCAGCAGCGACAGGGGGCTCTTCACAGATACGCAGTATTTT. The full variable domain, rest sourced from reference TRBV11-2 and TRBJ2-3, is EAGVAQSPRYKIIEKRQSVAFWCNPISGHATLYWYQQILGQGPKLLIQFQNNGVVDDSQLPKDRFSAERLKGVDSTLKIQPAKLEDSAVYLCASSDRGLFTDTQYFGPGTRLTVL.

The chain employs TRBV7-9 and TRBJ1-2; the D gene is possibly TRBD1 (6 bases). There are 15 residues in the CDR3. Trimming took off 5 bases at V and 0 bases at J, with 13 bases between the two ends. Germline assignment: CDR1 SEHNR and CDR2 FQNEAQ (reference sequence). The CDR3 loop reads CASSLGAETNYGYTF. The CDR3 nucleotides are TGTGCCAGCAGCCTGGGGGCGGAAACTAACTATGGCTACACCTTC.

The chain uses TRBV27 and TRBJ2-1; perhaps TRBD1 as D (5 bases). The V gene's germline CDR1 is MNHEY and CDR2 SMNVEV (reference sequence). This CDR3 region has 13 residues. The germline V and J ends were trimmed by 5 bases and 7 bases, with 12 bases remaining between them. The DNA for the CDR3 is TGTGCCAGCAGTCGACAGAGTCGGAATGAGCAGTTCTTC. This translates into CASSRQSRNEQFF.

This clonotype has a handful of counts. The genes are TRBV7-2 and TRBJ2-2, with D unclear. Trimming took 2 bases from V and 4 from J, leaving 8 bases between them. Germline V gene data show CDR1 as SGHTA and CDR2 as FQGNSA. This CDR3 contains 14 residues. The CDR3: CASSLRQATGELFF. The CDR3 bases are TGTGCCAGCAGCTTACGGCAGGCCACCGGGGAGCTGTTTTTT.

In DNA, the CDR3 is TGCAGTGCTTCGGGGGGTTTTAATGAGCAGTACTTC. Translated, it gives CSASGGFNEQYF. The V gene is TRBV20-1, the J gene TRBJ2-5; 7 bases align to TRBD2. The CDR3 totals 12 residues. The germline CDR1 and CDR2 sequences are DFQATT and SNEGSKA (reference sequence). The V segment lost 5 bases and the J segment 11 bases; nucleotides outside the gene matches: 11.

The chain links TRBV28 to TRBJ1-2, with D unresolved. Deletions cut 10 bases from V and 3 bases from J, with 18 bases between. This CDR3 spans 14 amino acids. CDR1 MDHEN and CDR2 SYDVKM come from the germline V gene. The DNA of the CDR3 is TGTGCCATTACCACCGGGCAGAGATACTATGGCTACACCTTC. This codes for CAITTGQRYYGYTF.

This sequence joins TRBV7-9 and TRBJ2-4; D gene ambiguous. V was pared by 2 bases and J by 0 bases, with 2 bases between. There are 13 residues in the CDR3. Germline assignment: CDR1 SEHNR and CDR2 FQNEAQ (reference sequence). This chain's CDR3 is CASSLTAKNIQYF. For the CDR3, the DNA is TGTGCCAGCAGCTTAACAGCCAAAAACATTCAGTACTTC.

Ten or more counts support this clonotype. The chain uses TRBV4-2 and TRBJ1-6, with D unresolved. From germline, CDR1 is LGHNA and CDR2 YNFKEQ. Between the trimmed V and J ends, which lost 0 bases and 6 bases, there was a span of 9 bases. CDR3 size: 15 residues. CDR3 coding DNA: TGTGCCAGCAGCCAAGAAAGCCTGGGTAATTCACCCCTCCACTTT. Amino acid sequence: CASSQESLGNSPLHF.

The sample holds many counts of this clonotype. This chain joins TRBV12-3 or TRBV12-4 and TRBJ1-5; no reliable D call. CDR3 length equals 12 residues. V was shortened by 4 bases and J by 2 bases, with 3 bases between the two germline ends. In DNA, the CDR3 is TGTGCCAGCAGTTACGGCAATCAGCCCCAGCATTTT. This encodes CASSYGNQPQHF.

This clonotype was seen a few times. The chain links TRBV7-6 to TRBJ2-3; no definite D call. The CDR3 has 16 amino acids. Trimming took 2 bases from V and 4 from J, leaving 16 bases between them. Germline lookup yields CDR1 SGHVS and CDR2 FNYEAQ. The CDR3 is CASSLLSLAVSDTQYF. In nucleotides, the CDR3 is TGTGCCAGCAGCTTACTCTCTCTGGCGGTCTCAGATACGCAGTATTTT.

This clonotype was seen just once. Being one base from a much bigger clone, this may be a read error. V usage is TRBV12-3 or TRBV12-4 and J usage is TRBJ2-1, with D tentatively TRBD1 (6 bases). V was cut by 6 bases and J by 6 bases, with 15 bases left in between. The CDR3 is 14 residues long. The CDR3 protein is CASSPDSTCNEQFF. CDR3 nucleotide sequence: TGTGCCAGCAGCCCGGACAGCACCTGCAATGAGCAGTTCTTC.

The chain links TRBV5-6 to TRBJ1-4, with 7 bases matching TRBD1. The CDR3 runs 16 residues. Germline V gene data show CDR1 as SGHDT and CDR2 as YYEEEE. After removal of 5 bases from V and 0 bases from J, the junction contained 7 bases not matched to a gene. The CDR3 coding sequence is TGTGCCAGCAGGAGACAGGGAGACGCAACTAATGAAAAACTGTTTTTT. Protein product: CASRRQGDATNEKLFF. The variable domain in full, completed from reference TRBV5-6 and TRBJ1-4, reads DAGVTQSPTHLIKTRGQQVTLRCSPKSGHDTVSWYQQALGQGPQFIFQYYEEEERQRGNFPDRFSGHQFPNYSSELNVNALLLGDSALYLCASRRQGDATNEKLFFGSGTQLSVL.